This T cell receptor beta chain came from a study of cytomegalovirus exposure and HLA in healthy donors. General study findings and limits: Earlier results showed most TCR beta V segments being productive about 87% or about 30% of the time.

Healthy bone marrow donors supplied every sample. In the case of this clone: Its target is not known.

Germline assignment: CDR1 MNHNY and CDR2 SVGAGI (reference sequence). Trimming took 5 bases from V and 3 from J; bases not matched to a gene: 11. The CDR3 totals 16 residues. This PCR relied on a set of 60 Vbeta primers and 13 Jbeta primers. Clones were sequenced by immunoSEQ multiplex PCR, and TCRdb holds only the in-frame ones, with some missing. The table shows 150,000 to 200,000 clones, with about 85% occurring only once. The receptor's source is a man in his late teens or twenties in good health and CMV-seropositive. Specimen: PBMCs. This chain connects TRBV6-6 to TRBJ1-1, with TRBD1 matching over 8 bases. CDR3 DNA sequence: TGTGCCAGCAGTCCATATGAGACAGGGGCCGACACTGAAGCTTTCTTT. Encoded protein: CASSPYETGADTEAFF.